These T cell receptor beta chains were read from a single sample in a study of T cell responses to AZD1222 COVID-19 vaccine. Clones were read by immunoSEQ multiplex PCR, and TCRdb kept only the in-frame ones, dropping some. The sample lists roughly 150,000 clones; approximately 90% were seen once. The specimen comprised peripheral blood, sampled 28 days after the second AZD1222 dose. These receptors all come from an adult who received the AZD1222 COVID-19 vaccine. CDR3s include the opening cysteine and the closing phenylalanine or tryptophan. The order of the fields is D gene, clone size, J gene, V gene, CDR3 protein, CDR3 DNA. The D gene is left open where the match is weak. For some rows the clone size is stated as once, few or many, or as a class when expanded; others skip it.

. | . | TRBJ1-1 | TRBV6-2/TRBV6-3 | CASSYAGTLATEAFF | TGTGCCAGCAGTTACGCAGGAACCTTGGCCACTGAAGCTTTCTTT
. | . | TRBJ2-7 | TRBV28 | CASSPRDSLYF | TGTGCCAGCAGTCCTAGGGACTCTTTATACTTC
. | . | TRBJ2-7 | TRBV10-3 | CAISDHGGRDYEQYF | TGTGCCATCAGTGACCACGGGGGGCGGGACTACGAGCAGTACTTC
TRBD1 | . | TRBJ1-2 | TRBV6-5 | CASSTRQGAMWGYTF | TGTGCCAGCAGTACCCGACAGGGGGCCATGTGGGGCTACACCTTC
. | once | TRBJ2-7 | TRBV6-5 | CASSYSRQGSEQYF | TGTGCCAGCAGTTACTCTCGCCAGGGAAGCGAGCAGTACTTC
TRBD1 | . | TRBJ2-1 | TRBV6-5 | CASSSTGTGRNEQFF | TGTGCCAGCTCAAGCACCGGGACAGGTCGAAATGAGCAGTTCTTC
. | . | TRBJ1-2 | TRBV4-3 | CASSQDWQGYGYTF | TGCGCCAGCAGCCAAGATTGGCAGGGCTACGGCTACACCTTC
TRBD2 | . | TRBJ2-1 | TRBV9 | CASSPRTSGSYNEQFF | TGTGCCAGCAGCCCGAGGACTAGCGGCTCCTACAATGAGCAGTTCTTC
. | . | TRBJ2-7 | TRBV5-6 | CASSPPDRRENYEQYF | TGTGCCAGCAGTCCCCCGGACCGCCGAGAAAACTACGAGCAGTACTTC
. | . | TRBJ2-7 | TRBV5-1 | CASSLAPSEQYF | TGCGCCAGCAGCTTGGCCCCTAGTGAGCAGTACTTC
TRBD1 | . | TRBJ1-2 | TRBV28 | CASRDRDRSYTF | TGTGCCAGCAGGGATCGGGACAGGAGCTACACCTTC
. | . | TRBJ1-2 | TRBV28 | CASSLGSARGRDTTF | TGTGCCAGCAGTTTAGGCAGCGCCAGGGGCCGGGATACTACCTTC
. | . | TRBJ1-3 | TRBV7-6 | CASSLPGYGGNTIYF | TGTGCCAGCAGCTTACCGGGGTACGGAGGAAACACCATATATTTT
. | . | TRBJ1-3 | TRBV3-1/TRBV3-2 | CASSQTGSGNTIYF | TGTGCCAGCAGCCAAACAGGGTCTGGAAACACCATATATTTT
. | . | TRBJ1-5 | TRBV27 | CASSVQGVQPQHF | TGTGCCAGCAGTGTACAGGGAGTACAGCCCCAGCATTTT
. | . | TRBJ1-1 | TRBV7-2 | CASSLVLNTEAFF | TGTGCCAGCAGCTTAGTTCTGAACACTGAAGCTTTCTTT
TRBD2 | . | TRBJ2-3 | TRBV7-2 | CASSLPGLAGHRTTDTQYF | TGTGCCAGCAGCCTCCCGGGACTAGCGGGACACAGAACCACAGATACGCAGTATTTT
. | . | TRBJ2-1 | TRBV30 | CAWSATLGEQFF | TGTGCCTGGAGTGCTACCCTGGGTGAGCAGTTCTTC
. | . | TRBJ1-4 | TRBV6-6 | CASSYNREGEKLFF | TGTGCCAGCAGTTACAACAGGGAGGGGGAAAAACTGTTTTTT
. | . | TRBJ1-5 | TRBV5-4 | CASSLPGSNQPQHF | TGTGCCAGCAGCTTGCCAGGGAGCAATCAGCCCCAGCATTTT
. | . | TRBJ1-1 | TRBV19 | CASSIRRANTEAFF | TGTGCCAGTAGTATTCGCAGAGCTAACACTGAAGCTTTCTTT
. | . | TRBJ2-5 | TRBV5-4 | CASRSTGGIGGETQYF | TGTGCCAGCAGGTCCACGGGCGGAATTGGGGGAGAGACCCAGTACTTC
TRBD2 | . | TRBJ2-7 | TRBV3-1/TRBV3-2 | CASSFGLAGLSYEQYF | TGTGCCAGCAGTTTCGGACTAGCGGGACTCTCCTACGAGCAGTACTTC
TRBD1 | . | TRBJ2-1 | TRBV2 | CASSPDRAVNEQFF | TGTGCCAGCAGTCCGGACAGGGCCGTAAATGAGCAGTTCTTC
TRBD1 | . | TRBJ1-1 | TRBV7-2 | CASSYRGPNTEAFF | TGTGCCAGCAGCTACAGGGGGCCGAACACTGAAGCTTTCTTT
. | . | TRBJ2-1 | TRBV7-9 | CASSLGSGYNEQFF | TGTGCCAGCAGCTTAGGGTCAGGGTACAATGAGCAGTTCTTC
TRBD1 | . | TRBJ1-1 | TRBV5-1 | CASSQRTGEGGIAFF | TGCGCCAGCAGTCAGCGGACAGGGGAAGGGGGTATAGCTTTCTTT
TRBD2 | . | TRBJ2-2 | TRBV19 | CATSFSGRGTGELFF | TGTGCCACCTCGTTTAGCGGGAGAGGGACCGGGGAGCTGTTTTTT
TRBD1 | . | TRBJ1-1 | TRBV27 | CASIGTDLNTEAFF | TGTGCCAGCATCGGGACAGACTTGAACACTGAAGCTTTCTTT
TRBD1 | once | TRBJ2-7 | TRBV30 | CAWSTGTGAYEQYF | TGTGCCTGGAGCACCGGGACAGGGGCCTACGAGCAGTACTTC
. | . | TRBJ1-2 | TRBV5-1 | CASSLLRAGYGYTF | TGCGCCAGCAGCTTGCTCAGGGCTGGGTATGGCTACACCTTC
. | once | TRBJ1-5 | TRBV7-3 | CASSLIRQSVNQPQHF | TGTGCCAGCAGCTTAATAAGACAGAGCGTTAATCAGCCCCAGCATTTT
. | . | TRBJ1-4 | TRBV4-3 | CASSQVFETLGAEKLFF | TGCGCCAGCAGCCAAGTCTTTGAAACCTTAGGAGCCGAAAAACTGTTTTTT
TRBD1 | . | TRBJ1-4 | TRBV5-4 | CASSSGGTANEKLFF | TGTGCCAGCAGCAGTGGCGGGACAGCTAATGAAAAACTGTTTTTT
TRBD1 | . | TRBJ2-7 | TRBV27 | CASSPGSGQYYEQYF | TGTGCCAGCAGTCCTGGGTCGGGACAGTACTACGAGCAGTACTTC
. | . | TRBJ1-4 | TRBV29-1 | CSGTQGSEKLFF | TGCAGCGGCACTCAGGGAAGTGAAAAACTGTTTTTT
. | . | TRBJ2-4 | TRBV19 | CASSMSAGPYSQEDIQYF | TGTGCCAGTAGTATGTCGGCAGGACCCTATAGCCAAGAGGACATTCAGTACTTC
. | once | TRBJ1-2 | TRBV19 | CASRPGQDTYGYTF | TGTGCCAGTAGGCCGGGGCAGGATACTTATGGCTACACCTTC
TRBD2 | . | TRBJ2-1 | TRBV19 | CASSIRGSGDEQFF | TGTGCCAGTAGTATTCGCGGGAGCGGCGATGAGCAGTTCTTC
. | . | TRBJ1-3 | TRBV28 | CASSPASGSGNTIYF | TGTGCCAGCAGCCCAGCTTCAGGCTCTGGAAACACCATATATTTT
. | . | TRBJ2-1 | TRBV19 | CATLETAYNEQFF | TGTGCCACCCTAGAGACAGCCTACAATGAGCAGTTCTTC